This TCR beta chain was profiled in a study of shared clonotypes between healthy human individuals. Study-wide findings and caveats: Clonotype sharing among donors was thought likely to change with sequencing depth.

Germline loops: CDR1 LGHNA, CDR2 YSLEER. Trimming took 4 bases from V and 4 from J; bases not matched to a gene: 4. This CDR3 has 15 amino acids. The assay was immunoSEQ multiplex PCR, and TCRdb's table has in-frame clones only and misses some. The sample contains about 510,000 clones, about three quarters of which appear only once. Details on this clone: The antigen remains undetermined.

Those who donated were healthy HIV-negative adults, with no recent acute infections or vaccinations reported. Genomic DNA for unsorted samples, which was extracted with the QIAamp DNA Blood Mini kit, came from around 93 million PBMCs. J is TRBJ2-1 and V is TRBV4-3, with 10 bases identical to TRBD2. The clonotype comes from a woman between 35 and 50 years old in good health. Some clones in this sample may be carry-over from other donors' samples. Input material: PBMCs. The chain's CDR3 is CASSLGLAAYNEQFF. For the CDR3, the DNA is TGCGCCAGCAGCCTAGGACTAGCGGCATACAATGAGCAGTTCTTC.